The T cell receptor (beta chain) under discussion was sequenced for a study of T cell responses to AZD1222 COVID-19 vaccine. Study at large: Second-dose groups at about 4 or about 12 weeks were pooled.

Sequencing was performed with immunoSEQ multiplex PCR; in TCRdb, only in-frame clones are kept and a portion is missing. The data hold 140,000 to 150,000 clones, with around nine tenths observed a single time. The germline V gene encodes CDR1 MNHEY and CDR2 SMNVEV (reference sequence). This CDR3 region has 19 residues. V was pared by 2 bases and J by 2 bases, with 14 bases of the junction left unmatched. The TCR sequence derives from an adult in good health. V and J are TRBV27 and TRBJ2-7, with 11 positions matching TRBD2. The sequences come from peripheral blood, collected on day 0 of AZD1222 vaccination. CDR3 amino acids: CASSLRASGRQWAPYEQYF. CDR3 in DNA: TGTGCCAGCAGTTTAAGGGCTAGCGGGAGGCAATGGGCCCCCTACGAGCAGTACTTC.